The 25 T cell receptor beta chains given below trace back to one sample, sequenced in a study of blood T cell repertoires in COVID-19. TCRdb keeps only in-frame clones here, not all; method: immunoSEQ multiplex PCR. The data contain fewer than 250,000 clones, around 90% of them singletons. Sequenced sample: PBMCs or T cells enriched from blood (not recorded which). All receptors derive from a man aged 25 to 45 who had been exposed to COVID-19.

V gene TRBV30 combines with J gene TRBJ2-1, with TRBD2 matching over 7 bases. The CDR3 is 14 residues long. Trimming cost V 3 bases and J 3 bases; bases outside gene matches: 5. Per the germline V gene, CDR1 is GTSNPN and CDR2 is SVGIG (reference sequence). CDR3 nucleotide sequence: TGTGCCTGGAGGGGGCCGGGGGGCTACAATGAGCAGTTCTTC. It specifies CAWRGPGGYNEQFF.

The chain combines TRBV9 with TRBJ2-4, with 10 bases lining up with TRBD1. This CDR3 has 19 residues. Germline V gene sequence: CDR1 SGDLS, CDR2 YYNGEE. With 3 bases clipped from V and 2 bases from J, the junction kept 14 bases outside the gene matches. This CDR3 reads CASSALTGGAVGSKNIQYF. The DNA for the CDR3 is TGTGCCAGCAGCGCCTTGACAGGGGGCGCGGTGGGGTCCAAAAACATTCAGTACTTC.

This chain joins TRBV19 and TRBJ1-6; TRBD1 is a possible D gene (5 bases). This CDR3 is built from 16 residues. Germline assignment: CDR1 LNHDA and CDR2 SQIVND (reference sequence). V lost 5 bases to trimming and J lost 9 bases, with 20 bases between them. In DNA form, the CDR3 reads TGTGCCAGTAGTGCATTACAGGAAGTAGGAAGTTCACCCCTCCACTTT. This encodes CASSALQEVGSSPLHF.

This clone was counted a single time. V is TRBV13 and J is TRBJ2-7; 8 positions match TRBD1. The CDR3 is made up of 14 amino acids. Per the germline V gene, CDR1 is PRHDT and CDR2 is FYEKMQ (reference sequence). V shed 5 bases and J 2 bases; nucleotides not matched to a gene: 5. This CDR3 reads CASSPGQGTYEQYF. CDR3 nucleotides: TGTGCCAGCAGCCCCGGACAGGGTACCTACGAGCAGTACTTC. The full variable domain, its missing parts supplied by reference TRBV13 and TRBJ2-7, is AAGVIQSPRHLIKEKRETATLKCYPIPRHDTVYWYQQGPGQDPQFLISFYEKMQSDKGSIPDRFSAQQFSDYHSELNMSSLELGDSALYFCASSPGQGTYEQYFGPGTRLTVT.

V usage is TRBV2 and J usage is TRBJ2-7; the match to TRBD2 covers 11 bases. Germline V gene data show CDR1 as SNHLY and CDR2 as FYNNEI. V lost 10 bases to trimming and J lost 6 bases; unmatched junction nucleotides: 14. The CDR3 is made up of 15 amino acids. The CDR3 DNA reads TGTGCCATCATCGTAGCGGGGGGGTTGTCACGCGAGCAGTACTTC. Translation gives CAIIVAGGLSREQYF.

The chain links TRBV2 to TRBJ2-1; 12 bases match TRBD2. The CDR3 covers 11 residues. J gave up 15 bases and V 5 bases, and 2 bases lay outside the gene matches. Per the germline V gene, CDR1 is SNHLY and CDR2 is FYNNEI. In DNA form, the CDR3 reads TGTGCCAGCAGTTTACTAGCGGGGGGGTTCTTC. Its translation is CASSLLAGGFF.

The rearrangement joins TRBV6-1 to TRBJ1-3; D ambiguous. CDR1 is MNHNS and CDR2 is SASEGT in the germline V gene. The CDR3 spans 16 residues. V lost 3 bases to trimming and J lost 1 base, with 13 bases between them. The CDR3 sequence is CASSDLPPGSGNTIYF. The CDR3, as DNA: TGTGCCAGCAGTGACCTTCCGCCGGGGTCTGGAAACACCATATATTTT.

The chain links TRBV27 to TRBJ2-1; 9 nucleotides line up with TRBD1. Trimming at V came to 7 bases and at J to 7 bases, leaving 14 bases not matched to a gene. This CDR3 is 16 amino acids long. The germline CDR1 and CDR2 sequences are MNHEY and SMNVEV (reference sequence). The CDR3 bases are TGTGCCAGCACCAAAACTACCGGGACAGGGAAAAATGAGCAGTTCTTC. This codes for CASTKTTGTGKNEQFF.

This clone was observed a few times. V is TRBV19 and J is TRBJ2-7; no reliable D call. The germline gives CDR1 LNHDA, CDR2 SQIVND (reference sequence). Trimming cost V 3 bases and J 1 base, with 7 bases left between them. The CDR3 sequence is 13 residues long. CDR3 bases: TGTGCCAGTAGTATCAGGCAGTCCTACGAGCAGTACTTC. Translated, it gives CASSIRQSYEQYF.

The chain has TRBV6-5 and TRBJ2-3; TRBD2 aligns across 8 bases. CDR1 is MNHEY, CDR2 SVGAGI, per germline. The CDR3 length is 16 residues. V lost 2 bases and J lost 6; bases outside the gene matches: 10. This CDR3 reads CASSYTGGVALDTQYF. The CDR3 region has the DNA TGTGCCAGCAGTTACACCGGGGGGGTCGCGTTGGATACGCAGTATTTT.

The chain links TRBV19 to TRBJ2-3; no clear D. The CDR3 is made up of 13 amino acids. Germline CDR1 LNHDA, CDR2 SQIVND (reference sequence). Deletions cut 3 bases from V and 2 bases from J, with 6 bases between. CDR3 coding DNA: TGTGCCAGTAGTATGTCCCACACAGATACGCAGTATTTT. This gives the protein CASSMSHTDTQYF.

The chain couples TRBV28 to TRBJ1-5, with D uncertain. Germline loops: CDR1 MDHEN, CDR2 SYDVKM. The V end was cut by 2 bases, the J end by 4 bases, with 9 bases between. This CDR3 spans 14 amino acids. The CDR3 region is CASSLGSGNQPQHF. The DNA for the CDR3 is TGTGCCAGCAGTTTAGGGTCGGGAAATCAGCCCCAGCATTTT.

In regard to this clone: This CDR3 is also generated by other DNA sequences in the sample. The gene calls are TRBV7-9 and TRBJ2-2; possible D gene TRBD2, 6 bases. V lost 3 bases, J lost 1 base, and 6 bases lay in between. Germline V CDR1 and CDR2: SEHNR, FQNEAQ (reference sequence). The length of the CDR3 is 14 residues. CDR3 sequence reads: CASSLGGNTGELFF. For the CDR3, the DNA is TGTGCCAGCAGCTTGGGGGGGAACACCGGGGAGCTGTTTTTT.

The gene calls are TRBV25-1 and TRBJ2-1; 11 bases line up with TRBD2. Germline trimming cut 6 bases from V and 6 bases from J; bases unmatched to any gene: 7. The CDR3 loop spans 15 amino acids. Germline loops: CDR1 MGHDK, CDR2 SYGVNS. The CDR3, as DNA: TGTGCCAGCAGATCCGGGACTAGCGGTCGCAATGAGCAGTTCTTC. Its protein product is CASRSGTSGRNEQFF. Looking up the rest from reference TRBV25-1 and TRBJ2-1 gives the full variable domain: EADIYQTPRYLVIGTGKKITLECSQTMGHDKMYWYQQDPGMELHLIHYSYGVNSTEKGDLSSESTVSRIRTEHFPLTLESARPSHTSQYLCASRSGTSGRNEQFFGPGTRLTVL.

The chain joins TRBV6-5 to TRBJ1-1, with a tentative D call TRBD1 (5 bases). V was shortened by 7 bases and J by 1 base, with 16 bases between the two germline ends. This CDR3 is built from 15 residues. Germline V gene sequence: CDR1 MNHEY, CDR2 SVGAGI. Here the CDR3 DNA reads TGTGCCAGCATTCTTGACAGAGCCCAGAACACTGAAGCTTTCTTT. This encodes CASILDRAQNTEAFF.

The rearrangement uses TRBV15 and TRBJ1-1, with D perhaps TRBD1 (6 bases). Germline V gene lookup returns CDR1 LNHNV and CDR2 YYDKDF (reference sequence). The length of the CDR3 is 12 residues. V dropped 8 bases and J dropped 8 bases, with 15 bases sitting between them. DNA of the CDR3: TGTGCCACCGCCCCAGGGGCCCTCGAAGCTTTCTTT. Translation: CATAPGALEAFF.

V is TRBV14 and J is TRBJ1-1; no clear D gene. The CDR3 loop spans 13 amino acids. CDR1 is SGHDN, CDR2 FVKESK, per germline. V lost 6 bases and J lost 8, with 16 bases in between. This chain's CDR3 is CASSLPSRGEAFF. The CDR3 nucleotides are TGTGCCAGCAGTCTCCCCTCCCGCGGGGAAGCTTTCTTT.

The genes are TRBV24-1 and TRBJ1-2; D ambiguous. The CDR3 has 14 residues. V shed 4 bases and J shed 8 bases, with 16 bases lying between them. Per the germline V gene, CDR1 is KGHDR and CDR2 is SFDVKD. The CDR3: CATSEEADLGGYTF. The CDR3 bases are TGTGCCACCAGTGAGGAGGCAGATCTGGGGGGCTACACCTTC.

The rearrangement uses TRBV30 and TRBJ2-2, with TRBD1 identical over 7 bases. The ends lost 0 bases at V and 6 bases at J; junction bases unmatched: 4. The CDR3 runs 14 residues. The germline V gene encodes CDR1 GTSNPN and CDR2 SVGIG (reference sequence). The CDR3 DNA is TGTGCCTGGAGTGTTGGGGGACAGCCCGGGGAGCTGTTTTTT. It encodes CAWSVGGQPGELFF.

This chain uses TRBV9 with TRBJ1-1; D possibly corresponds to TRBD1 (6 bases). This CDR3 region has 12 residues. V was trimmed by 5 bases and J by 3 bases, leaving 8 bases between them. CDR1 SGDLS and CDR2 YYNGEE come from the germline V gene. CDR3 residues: CASRGADTEAFF. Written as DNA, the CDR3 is TGTGCCAGCAGGGGGGCGGACACTGAAGCTTTCTTT.

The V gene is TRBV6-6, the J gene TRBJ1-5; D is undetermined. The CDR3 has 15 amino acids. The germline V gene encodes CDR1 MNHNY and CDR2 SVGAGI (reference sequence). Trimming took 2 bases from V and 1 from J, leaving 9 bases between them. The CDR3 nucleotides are TGTGCCAGCAGTTACGCCGCACAGAGCAATCAGCCCCAGCATTTT. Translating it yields CASSYAAQSNQPQHF.

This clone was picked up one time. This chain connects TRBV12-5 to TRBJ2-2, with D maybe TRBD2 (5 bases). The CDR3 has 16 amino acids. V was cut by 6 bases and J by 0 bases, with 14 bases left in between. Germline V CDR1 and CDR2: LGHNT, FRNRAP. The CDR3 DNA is TGTGCTAGTGGCCTCGCCCCCGGGGCGAACACCGGGGAGCTGTTTTTT. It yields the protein CASGLAPGANTGELFF. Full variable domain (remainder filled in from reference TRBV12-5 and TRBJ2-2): DARVTQTPRHKVTEMGQEVTMRCQPILGHNTVFWYRQTMMQGLELLAYFRNRAPLDDSGMPKDRFSAEMPDATLATLKIQPSEPRDSAVYFCASGLAPGANTGELFFGEGSRLTVL.

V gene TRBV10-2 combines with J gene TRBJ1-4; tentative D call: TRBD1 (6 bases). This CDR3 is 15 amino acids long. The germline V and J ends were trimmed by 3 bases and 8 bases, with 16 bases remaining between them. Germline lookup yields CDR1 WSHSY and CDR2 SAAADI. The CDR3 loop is CASSEFRGSEEKLFF. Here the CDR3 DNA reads TGCGCCAGCAGTGAATTTAGGGGGTCGGAGGAAAAACTGTTTTTT.

The CDR3 DNA is TGTGCCAGCTCACCACCGACCGGGGTCCAAGAGACCCAGTACTTC. As protein: CASSPPTGVQETQYF. This chain connects TRBV18 to TRBJ2-5; possibly TRBD2 for D (5 bases). Deletions cut 0 bases from V and 1 base from J, with 9 bases between. The CDR3 loop spans 15 amino acids. Germline CDR1 reads KGHSH; CDR2 reads LQKENI.

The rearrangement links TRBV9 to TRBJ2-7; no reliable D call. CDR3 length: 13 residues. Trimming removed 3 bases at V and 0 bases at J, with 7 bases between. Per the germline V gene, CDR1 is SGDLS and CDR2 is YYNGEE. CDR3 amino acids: CASSGESSYEQYF. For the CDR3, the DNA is TGTGCCAGCAGCGGCGAGAGCTCCTACGAGCAGTACTTC. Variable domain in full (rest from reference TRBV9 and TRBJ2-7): DSGVTQTPKHLITATGQRVTLRCSPRSGDLSVYWYQQSLDQGLQFLIQYYNGEERAKGNILERFSAQQFPDLHSELNLSSLELGDSALYFCASSGESSYEQYFGPGTRLTVT.